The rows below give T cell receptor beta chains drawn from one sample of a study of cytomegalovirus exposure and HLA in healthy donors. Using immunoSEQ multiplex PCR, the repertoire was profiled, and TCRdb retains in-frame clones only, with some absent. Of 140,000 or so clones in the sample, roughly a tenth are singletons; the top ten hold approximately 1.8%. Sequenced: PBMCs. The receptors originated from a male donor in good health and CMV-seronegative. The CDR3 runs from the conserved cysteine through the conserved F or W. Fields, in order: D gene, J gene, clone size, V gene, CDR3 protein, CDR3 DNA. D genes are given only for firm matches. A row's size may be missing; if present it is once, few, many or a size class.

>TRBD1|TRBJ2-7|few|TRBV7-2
CASSLAWDRAYEQYF
TGTGCCAGCAGCTTAGCGTGGGACAGGGCCTACGAGCAGTACTTC
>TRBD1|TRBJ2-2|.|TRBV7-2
CASSQGAFTGELFF
TGTGCCAGCAGCCAGGGGGCCTTCACCGGGGAGCTGTTTTTT
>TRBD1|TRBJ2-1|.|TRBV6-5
CASIPRQGYNEQFF
TGTGCCAGCATCCCCCGACAGGGTTACAATGAGCAGTTCTTC
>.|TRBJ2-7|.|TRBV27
CASSSDTAYEQYF
TGTGCCAGCAGCTCCGATACGGCCTACGAGCAGTACTTC
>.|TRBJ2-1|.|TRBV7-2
CASSPEINNEQFF
TGTGCCAGCAGCCCAGAAATAAATAATGAGCAGTTCTTC
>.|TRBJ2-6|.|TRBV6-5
CASGRTGTGMTF
TGTGCCAGCGGGAGGACAGGCACAGGGATGACTTTC
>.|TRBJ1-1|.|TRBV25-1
CASSEGQGNTEAFF
TGTGCCAGCAGTGAGGGGCAGGGTAACACTGAAGCTTTCTTT
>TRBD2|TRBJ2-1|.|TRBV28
CASIRRGTWGEQFF
TGTGCCAGCATTCGGCGGGGGACTTGGGGTGAGCAGTTCTTC
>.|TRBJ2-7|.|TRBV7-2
CASSLGLGRSYEQYF
TGTGCCAGCAGCTTAGGGTTAGGCAGGTCCTACGAGCAGTACTTC
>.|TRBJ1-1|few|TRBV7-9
CASSHRTAYTEAFF
TGTGCCAGCAGTCACCGGACAGCCTACACTGAAGCTTTCTTT
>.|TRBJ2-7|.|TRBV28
CASSSLAGSYSYEQYF
TGTGCCAGCAGTTCATTGGCCGGGTCCTACTCCTACGAGCAGTACTTC
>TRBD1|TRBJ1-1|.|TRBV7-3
CASSAQGAGTEAFF
TGTGCCAGCAGCGCACAGGGGGCTGGCACTGAAGCTTTCTTT
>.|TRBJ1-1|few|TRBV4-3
CASSQDRRGAFF
TGCGCCAGCAGCCAAGATCGCCGCGGAGCTTTCTTT
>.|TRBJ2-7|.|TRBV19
CASSPTGSLTYEQYF
TGTGCCAGTAGTCCTACAGGGTCATTGACCTACGAGCAGTACTTC
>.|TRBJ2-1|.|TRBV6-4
CASRRDFADEQFF
TGTGCCAGCAGGAGGGACTTCGCCGATGAGCAGTTCTTC